This T cell receptor beta chain originates from a study of T cells in Graves' hyperthyroidism and ophthalmopathy (dated by TCRdb to about 2019). A note on the overall study: Peripheral blood was collected at initial diagnosis, before any treatment. TCR V-J signatures able to tell the groups apart were searched for in a discovery cohort of 95 or so patients, of whom more than 40 had Graves' ophthalmopathy and under 65 had stable Graves' hyperthyroidism. According to the paper, TCR Vbeta CDR3 sequencing was carried out on over 130 peripheral blood samples, which came from more than 40 ophthalmopathy, some 73 hyperthyroidism and about 17 progressor patients. Prospective prediction of ophthalmopathy was tested in an independent validation cohort consisting of 18 to 20 hyperthyroidism patients and 17 patients who later progressed to ophthalmopathy. For training and testing, the 110 or so patients in the discovery cohort were randomly divided in a 7:3 ratio. Once sampling was done, hyperthyroidism patients were given methimazole at a starting dose of 30 mg daily, whereas ophthalmopathy patients were given high-dose intravenous methylprednisolone. The study also compared thyroid tissue and blood T-cell repertoires from a handful of Graves' hyperthyroidism patients. The study at large found these results: No statistical method was used to fix the sample size in advance, and group allocation was not hidden from the investigators. Blood samples also contained most of the expanded thyroid clonotypes (frequency above 0.001), which suggests that blood repertoires may reflect thyroid immune responses. In cross-validation, a model built on a 13 V-J signature told ophthalmopathy apart from stable hyperthyroidism with about 90% sensitivity and roughly 81% specificity, and in testing the same model reached 80%/75%. In validation, progression to ophthalmopathy was predicted by the model with roughly 69% sensitivity and 72% to 85% specificity, a median of around 6.5 months before onset.

Graves' hyperthyroidism was defined as stable when no progression to ophthalmopathy occurred over 18 months of follow-up. The hyperthyroidism patients were between 18 and 65 years old and newly diagnosed, with a disease duration of less than 2 months. Exclusion was applied to patients with uncontrolled infections, other autoimmune diseases, pregnancy or lactation. Diagnoses were based on clinical symptoms, serum thyroxine and TRAb, thyroid ultrasound and orbital computed tomography. Ficoll-Paque density gradient centrifugation was used to isolate PBMCs from about 10 ml of fresh peripheral blood. Trizol reagent was used to extract total RNA, and RNA quality was then checked on an Agilent 2100 Bioanalyzer. This clonotype was seen at least ten times. Its antigen is still unknown. One base away there is no much larger clone; base qualities are not given. For CDR1 and CDR2, the germline V gene (reference sequence) lists GTSNPN and SVGIG. There are 13 amino acids in the CDR3, from cysteine to phenylalanine inclusive. Only the CDR3 region is kept as DNA, spanning 39 bases read in frame from base 1. Cut back by 3 bases and 0 bases, the V and J ends lie 8 bases apart.

The TCR beta CDR3 regions were amplified from the RNA transcripts. The first round of RT-PCR for the TCR CDR3 was performed with the HTBI primer set and the Qiagen OneStep RT-PCR kit. A second multiplex PCR round built the libraries, followed by size selection and purification. Sequencing of the libraries was done on an Illumina HiSeq2000 using paired-end 100 bp reads. On the study's bioinformatics: SOAPnuke was used to process the raw data, with reads discarded if the reads contained adapters or uncalled bases, had a mean Phred below 15, or lacked an exact constant-primer or identifier match. High-quality paired reads were merged using COPE v1.2.5, and each unique nucleotide sequence was defined as a clonotype. MiTCR v1.1 was used to align the clonotypes against IMGT TRBV, TRBD and TRBJ reference segments. Analysis was restricted to V-J combinations with a frequency above 0.0001, which covered roughly 99% of repertoires. The TCS score was defined as the ratio of F50 (clonal expansion) to E x V (chaos), calculated using BLOSUM62-based TCRdist between CDR3 peptides within each V-J. Welch's t-statistics and random forest reduced some 510 V-J features to 10 to 15, which were used in a naive Bayes classifier (R e1071). TCRdb reanalyzed the raw reads on its own, using fastp at Q25 for trimming and MiXCR for clone calling, and kept in-frame beta chains. One record per CDR3 amino acid sequence lists the most common genes and DNA. The V and J calls here are based on TCRdb, not the publication. The sample data list about 360,000 distinct CDR3 sequences, and roughly 25% of these were observed just once. The top ten clonotypes cover about 73% of the sample.

The TCR comes from a man aged 50-60 years with Graves' hyperthyroidism. The specimen sequenced was blood. Recombination connected TRBV30 to TRBJ1-1, with the D gene too uncertain to name. This receptor carries the CDR3 CAWSFFVNTEAFF. The DNA reads as follows: TGTGCCTGGAGCTTCTTTGTGAACACTGAAGCTTTCTTT. The full variable domain, with segments outside the CDR3 supplied by the reference TRBV30 and TRBJ1-1 proteins, appears as SQTIHQWPATLVQPVGSPLSLECTVEGTSNPNLYWYRQAAGRGLQLLFYSVGIGQISSEVPQNLSASRPQDRQFILSSKKLLLSDSGFYLCAWSFFVNTEAFFGQGTRLTVV.